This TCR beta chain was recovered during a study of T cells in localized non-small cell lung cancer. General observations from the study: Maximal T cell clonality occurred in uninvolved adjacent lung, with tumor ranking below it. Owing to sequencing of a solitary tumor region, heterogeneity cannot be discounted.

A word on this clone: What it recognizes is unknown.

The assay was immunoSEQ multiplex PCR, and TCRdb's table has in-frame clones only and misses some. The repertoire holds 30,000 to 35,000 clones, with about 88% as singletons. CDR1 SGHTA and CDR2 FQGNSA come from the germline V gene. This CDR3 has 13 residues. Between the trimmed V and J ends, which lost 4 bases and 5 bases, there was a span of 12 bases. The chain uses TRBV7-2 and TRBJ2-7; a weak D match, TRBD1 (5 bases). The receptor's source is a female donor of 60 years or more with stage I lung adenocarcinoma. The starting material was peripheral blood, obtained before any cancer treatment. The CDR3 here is CASSSGAGNEQYF. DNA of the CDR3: TGTGCCAGCAGCTCCGGAGCAGGGAACGAGCAGTACTTC. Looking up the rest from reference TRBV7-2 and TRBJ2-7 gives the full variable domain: GAGVSQSPSNKVTEKGKDVELRCDPISGHTALYWYRQSLGQGLEFLIYFQGNSAPDKSGLPSDRFSAERTGGSVSTLTIQRTQQEDSAVYLCASSSGAGNEQYFGPGTRLTVT.